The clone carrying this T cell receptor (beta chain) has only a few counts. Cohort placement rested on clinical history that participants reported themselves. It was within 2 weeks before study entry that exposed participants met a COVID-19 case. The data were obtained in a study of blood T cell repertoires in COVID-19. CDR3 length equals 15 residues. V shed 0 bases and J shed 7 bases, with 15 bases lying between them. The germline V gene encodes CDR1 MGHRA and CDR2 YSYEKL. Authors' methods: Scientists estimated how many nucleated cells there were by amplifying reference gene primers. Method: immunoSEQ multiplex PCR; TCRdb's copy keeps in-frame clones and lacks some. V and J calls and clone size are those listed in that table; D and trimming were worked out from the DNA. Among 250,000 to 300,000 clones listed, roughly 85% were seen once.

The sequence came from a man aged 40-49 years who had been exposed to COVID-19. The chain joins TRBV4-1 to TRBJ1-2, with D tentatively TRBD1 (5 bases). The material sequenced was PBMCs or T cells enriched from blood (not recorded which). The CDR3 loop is CASSQDVGPPPGYTF. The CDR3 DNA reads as TGCGCCAGCAGCCAAGATGTGGGGCCCCCGCCTGGCTACACCTTC.